This T cell receptor (beta chain) was sequenced in a study of blood T cells in healthy people across ages. Study findings and constraints: Older age went with lower TCR beta diversity per million T cells, in a roughly linear way.

Using a J-beta primer mix together with a sample-barcoded 5' primer, a second PCR was run for about 6 to 11 cycles. MiXCR, run by TCRdb on the 5' RACE reads, gives a single entry per CDR3 protein. The sample contains 1.5 million to 2 million distinct CDR3 sequences, 28% of which appear only once. The CDR3 runs 16 residues. V was pared by 2 bases and J by 2 bases, with 16 bases between. Per germline, CDR1 SGHVS and CDR2 FNYEAQ. This clonotype was counted many times. Its antigen remains unknown. Healthy Caucasian individuals from Russia aged 6 to 90 served as donors. Samples each yielded at least 5 micrograms of total RNA.

The receptor was isolated from a young woman in good health. Sequencing was done on a sample of blood. The V and J genes are TRBV7-6 and TRBJ2-7; D is possibly TRBD1 (6 bases). For the CDR3, the DNA is TGTGCCAGCAGCTTATCTTCTGGACAGCCGGCCTACGAGCAGTACTTC. Translated, it gives CASSLSSGQPAYEQYF.